This T cell receptor (beta chain) was sequenced during a study of cytomegalovirus exposure and HLA in healthy donors (dated by TCRdb to the late 2010s). The study in broad terms: A later analysis indicated that the 90 to 150 validation repertoires were generated on the platform also employed for the 600 to 750 repertoires of the first cohort. The study combined high-throughput TCR immunosequencing, statistical association of individual TCRs with disease status, and machine learning to predict cytomegalovirus infection status. The aim of the study was to test whether cataloging public T cell receptors could identify signatures of past pathogen exposure. In addition to the first cohort of 650 to 800 subjects, a separate validation cohort of approximately 130 different subjects was used.

What the study reported, not specific to this receptor: A later analysis found that TCRs clustered in the first cohort also tended to co-occur in the 120 validation repertoires, with 90% to 95% of cluster scores above 0. The study listed 150 to 200 TCR beta chains as associated with cytomegalovirus. Cytomegalovirus status was reported to be diagnosed by the classifier with high specificity and sensitivity in both the original and validation cohorts. The validation cohort had no HLA typing available for a later analysis, so co-occurrence within that cohort was assessed over all 130 or so repertoires. While some public TCRs were present in many individuals, most TCR sequences turned up only very rarely across donors. In vitro tests confirmed that three of the cytomegalovirus-associated TCR beta chains recognize cytomegalovirus antigens. The authors suggested that the approach could potentially be extended to other disease states and immunological phenotypes.

Concerning this clone itself: Its antigen target is currently unknown. No base quality information exists; no much larger clone differs at one position.

The library was prepared using the immunoSEQ multiplex PCR assay. The authors' pipeline ran thus. A statistical classification framework was developed to diagnose cytomegalovirus status using the catalog of TCR beta chain sequences. The immuneACCESS repertoire file appears here via TCRdb, limited to in-frame rearrangements. These files lack a portion of the clones; in checked studies, under half of the deficit traces to unresolved V genes, and the cause of the others is not known. V, J and clone size reflect that table, while D and trimming were determined from the DNA. For this sample the table gives some 160,000 clones, of which more than 85% were detected only once. 0.6% to 0.8% of the sample rests with the top ten. Donors formed part of the validation cohort, which comprised over a hundred subjects and was distinct from the first cohort of 550 to 850 subjects. Counted from cysteine to phenylalanine, this CDR3 has 15 amino acids. The only DNA kept is the CDR3, 45 bases in frame from the first base. Unmatched junction bases come to 10, with V trimmed by 6 bases and J by 3 bases. Taken from the germline V gene (reference sequence), the CDR1 and CDR2 loops are LNHDA and SQIVND.

The rearranged segments are TRBV19 and TRBJ2-5, with 7 middle bases fitting TRBD1. Sequenced input: PBMCs. This TCR derives from a man younger than 35 in good health and CMV-seronegative. The sequence in DNA is TGTGCCAGTAGCAGGACAGGCCCATCGAAAGAGACCCAGTACTTC. It specifies CASSRTGPSKETQYF.